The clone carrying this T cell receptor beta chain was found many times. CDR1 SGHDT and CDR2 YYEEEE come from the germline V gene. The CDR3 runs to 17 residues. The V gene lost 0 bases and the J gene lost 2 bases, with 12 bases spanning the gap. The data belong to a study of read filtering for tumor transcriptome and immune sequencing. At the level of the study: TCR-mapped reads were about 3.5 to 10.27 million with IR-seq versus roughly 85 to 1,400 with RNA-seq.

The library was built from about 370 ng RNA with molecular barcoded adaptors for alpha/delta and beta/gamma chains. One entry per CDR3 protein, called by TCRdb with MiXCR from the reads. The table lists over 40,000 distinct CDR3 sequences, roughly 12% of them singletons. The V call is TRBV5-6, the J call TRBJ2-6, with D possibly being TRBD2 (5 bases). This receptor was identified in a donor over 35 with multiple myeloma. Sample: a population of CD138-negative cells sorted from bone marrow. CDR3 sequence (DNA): TGTGCCAGCAGCTTGGACAGCGGCTCCGCTGGGGCCAACGTCCTGACTTTC. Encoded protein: CASSLDSGSAGANVLTF.